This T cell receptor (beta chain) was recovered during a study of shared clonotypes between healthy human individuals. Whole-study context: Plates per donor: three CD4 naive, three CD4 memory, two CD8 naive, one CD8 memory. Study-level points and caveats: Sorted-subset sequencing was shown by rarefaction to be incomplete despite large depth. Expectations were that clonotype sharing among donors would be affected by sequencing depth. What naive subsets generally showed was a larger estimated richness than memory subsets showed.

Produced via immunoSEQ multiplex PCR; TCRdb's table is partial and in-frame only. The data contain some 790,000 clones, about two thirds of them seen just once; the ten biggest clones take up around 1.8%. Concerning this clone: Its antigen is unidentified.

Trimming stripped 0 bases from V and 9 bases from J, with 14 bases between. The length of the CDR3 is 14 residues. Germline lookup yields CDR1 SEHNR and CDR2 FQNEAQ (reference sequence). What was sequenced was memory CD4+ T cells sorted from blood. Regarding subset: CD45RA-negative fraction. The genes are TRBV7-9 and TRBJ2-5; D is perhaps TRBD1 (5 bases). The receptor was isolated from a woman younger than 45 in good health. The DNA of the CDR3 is TGTGCCAGCAGCTTAGCTGACCAGGGTGGGGCCCAGTACTTC. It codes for CASSLADQGGAQYF. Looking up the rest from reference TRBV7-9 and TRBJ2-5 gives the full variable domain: DTGVSQNPRHKITKRGQNVTFRCDPISEHNRLYWYRQTLGQGPEFLTYFQNEAQLEKSRLLSDRFSAERPKGSFSTLEIQRTEQGDSAMYLCASSLADQGGAQYFGPGTRLLVL.